The 3 T cell receptor beta chains below come from one sample, sequenced in a study of shared clonotypes between healthy human individuals. The table came from immunoSEQ multiplex PCR; TCRdb's copy has only in-frame clones and leaves some out. The sample holds around 2.3 million clones, approximately 95% seen once. Input material: naive CD4+ T cells sorted from blood. Subset in this sample: CD45RA+ positively selected. The receptors stem from a man between 18 and 29 years old in good health.

The genes are TRBV19 and TRBJ2-3; D is undetermined. Trimming cost V 5 bases and J 5 bases, with 5 bases left between them. The CDR3 extends over 11 amino acids. CDR1 is LNHDA, CDR2 SQIVND, per germline (reference sequence). The CDR3 spells CASSVRDTQYF. The DNA of the CDR3 is TGTGCCAGTAGTGTAAGAGATACGCAGTATTTT.

The gene calls are TRBV30 and TRBJ2-7; no definite D call. The CDR3 is made up of 13 amino acids. Germline CDR1 reads GTSNPN; CDR2 reads SVGIG (reference sequence). V was pared by 3 bases and J by 3 bases, with 12 bases between. This chain's CDR3 is CAWSTDGLYEQYF. In nucleotides, the CDR3 is TGTGCCTGGAGCACGGACGGCCTCTACGAGCAGTACTTC. Complete variable domain (other parts from reference TRBV30 and TRBJ2-7): SQTIHQWPATLVQPVGSPLSLECTVEGTSNPNLYWYRQAAGRGLQLLFYSVGIGQISSEVPQNLSASRPQDRQFILSSKKLLLSDSGFYLCAWSTDGLYEQYFGPGTRLTVT.

The V gene is TRBV5-1, the J gene TRBJ1-6; 12 bases map to TRBD1. The CDR3 is made up of 15 amino acids. Losses at the gene ends were 5 bases for V and 9 bases for J; bases not matched to a gene: 6. Germline V lookup: CDR1 SGHRS, CDR2 YFSETQ. Written as DNA, the CDR3 is TGCGCCAGCAGGCCCGGGACAGGGGGCACTTCACCCCTCCACTTT. Its protein product is CASRPGTGGTSPLHF.